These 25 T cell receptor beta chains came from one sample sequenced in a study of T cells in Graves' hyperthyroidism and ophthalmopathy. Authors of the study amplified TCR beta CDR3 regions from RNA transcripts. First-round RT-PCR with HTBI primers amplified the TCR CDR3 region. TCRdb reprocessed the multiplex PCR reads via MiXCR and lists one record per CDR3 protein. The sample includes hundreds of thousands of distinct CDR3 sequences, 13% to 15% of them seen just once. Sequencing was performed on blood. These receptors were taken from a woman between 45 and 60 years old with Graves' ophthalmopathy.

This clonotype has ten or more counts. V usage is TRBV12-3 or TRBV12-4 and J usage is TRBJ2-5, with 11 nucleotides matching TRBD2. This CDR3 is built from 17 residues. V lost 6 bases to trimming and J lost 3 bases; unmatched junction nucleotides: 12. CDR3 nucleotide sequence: TGTGCCAGCAGGGGGAAGGGGGGGACTAGCGGAGAAGAGACCCAGTACTTC. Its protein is CASRGKGGTSGEETQYF.

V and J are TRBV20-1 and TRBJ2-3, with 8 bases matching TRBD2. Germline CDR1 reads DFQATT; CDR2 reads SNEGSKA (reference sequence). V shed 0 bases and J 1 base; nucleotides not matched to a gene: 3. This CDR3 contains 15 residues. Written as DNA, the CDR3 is TGCAGTGCTAGAGAAGGTAGCGGGGGCACAGATACGCAGTATTTT. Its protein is CSAREGSGGTDTQYF.

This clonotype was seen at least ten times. The CDR3 spells CAISESRQGDGEGYTF. The CDR3 DNA reads TGTGCCATCAGTGAGTCGAGGCAGGGGGACGGCGAAGGCTACACCTTC. This chain links TRBV10-3 with TRBJ1-2; 7 bases are shared with TRBD1. The CDR3 is 16 residues long. Per germline, CDR1 ENHRY and CDR2 SYGVKD. V was pared by 0 bases and J by 8 bases, with 12 bases of the junction left unmatched.

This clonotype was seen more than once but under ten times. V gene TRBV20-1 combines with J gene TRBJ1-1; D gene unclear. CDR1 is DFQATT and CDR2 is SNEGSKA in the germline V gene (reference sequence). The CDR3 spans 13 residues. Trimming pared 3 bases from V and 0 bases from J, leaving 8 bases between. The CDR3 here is CSASIDMNTEAFF. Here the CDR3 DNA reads TGCAGTGCTAGTATTGACATGAACACTGAAGCTTTCTTT.

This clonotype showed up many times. The CDR3 sequence: CASSLARLNFSYNEQFF. Here the CDR3 DNA reads TGTGCCAGCAGCTTAGCGCGGCTTAACTTCTCCTACAATGAGCAGTTCTTC. The chain joins TRBV7-8 to TRBJ2-1; D ambiguous. The CDR3 has 17 residues. Trimming pared 0 bases from V and 0 bases from J, leaving 12 bases between. The V gene's germline CDR1 is SGHVS and CDR2 FQNEAQ. The variable domain in full, with the rest retrieved from reference TRBV7-8 and TRBJ2-1, is GAGVSQSPRYKVAKRGQDVALRCDPISGHVSLFWYQQALGQGPEFLTYFQNEAQLDKSGLPSDRFFAERPEGSVSTLKIQRTQQEDSAVYLCASSLARLNFSYNEQFFGPGTRLTVL.

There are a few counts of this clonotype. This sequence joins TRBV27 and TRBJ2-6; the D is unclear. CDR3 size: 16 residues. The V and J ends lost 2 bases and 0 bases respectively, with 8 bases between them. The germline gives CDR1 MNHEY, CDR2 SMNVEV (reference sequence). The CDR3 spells CASSLRRSSGANVLTF. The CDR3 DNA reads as TGTGCCAGCAGTTTAAGGCGAAGCTCTGGGGCCAACGTCCTGACTTTC.

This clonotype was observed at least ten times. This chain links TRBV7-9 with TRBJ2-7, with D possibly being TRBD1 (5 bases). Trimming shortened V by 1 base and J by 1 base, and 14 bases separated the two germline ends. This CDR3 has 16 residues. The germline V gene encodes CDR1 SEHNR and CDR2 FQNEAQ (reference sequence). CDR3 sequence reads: CASSLDGQPLSYEQYF. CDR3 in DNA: TGTGCCAGCAGCTTAGACGGACAACCCTTGTCCTACGAGCAGTACTTC.

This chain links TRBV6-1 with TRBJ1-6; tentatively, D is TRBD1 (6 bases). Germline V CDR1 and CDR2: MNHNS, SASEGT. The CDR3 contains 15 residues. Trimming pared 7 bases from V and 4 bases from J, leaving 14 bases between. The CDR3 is CASTGQQGYNSPLHF. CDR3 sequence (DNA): TGTGCCAGCACCGGACAGCAAGGGTATAATTCACCCCTCCACTTT.

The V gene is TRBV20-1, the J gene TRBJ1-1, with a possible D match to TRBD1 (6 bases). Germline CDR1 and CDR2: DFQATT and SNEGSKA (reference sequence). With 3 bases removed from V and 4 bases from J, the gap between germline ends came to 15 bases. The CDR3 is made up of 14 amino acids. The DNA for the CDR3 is TGCAGTGCTAGGGTTGGGGGGCCTAGCACTGAAGCTTTCTTT. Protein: CSARVGGPSTEAFF.

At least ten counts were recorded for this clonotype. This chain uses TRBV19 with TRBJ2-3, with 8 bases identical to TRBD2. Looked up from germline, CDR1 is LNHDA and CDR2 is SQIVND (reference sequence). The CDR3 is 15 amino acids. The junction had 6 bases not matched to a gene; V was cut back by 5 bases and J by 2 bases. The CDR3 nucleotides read TGTGCCAGTAGTTCGCTAGCGGGTTACACAGATACGCAGTATTTT. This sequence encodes CASSSLAGYTDTQYF.

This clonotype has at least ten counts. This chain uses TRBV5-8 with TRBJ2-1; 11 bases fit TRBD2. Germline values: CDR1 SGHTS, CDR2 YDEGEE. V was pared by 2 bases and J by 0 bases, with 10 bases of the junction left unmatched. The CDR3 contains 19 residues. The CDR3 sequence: CASSFLGLAGGFSYNEQFF. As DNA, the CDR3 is TGTGCCAGCAGCTTTTTGGGTCTAGCGGGAGGTTTCTCCTACAATGAGCAGTTCTTC.

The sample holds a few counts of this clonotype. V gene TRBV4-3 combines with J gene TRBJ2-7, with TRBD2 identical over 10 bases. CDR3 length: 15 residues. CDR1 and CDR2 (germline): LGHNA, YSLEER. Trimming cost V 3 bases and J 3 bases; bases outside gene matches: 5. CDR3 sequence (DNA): TGCGCCAGCAGCCAGGCCGGGACTAGCGACTACGAGCAGTACTTC. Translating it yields CASSQAGTSDYEQYF.

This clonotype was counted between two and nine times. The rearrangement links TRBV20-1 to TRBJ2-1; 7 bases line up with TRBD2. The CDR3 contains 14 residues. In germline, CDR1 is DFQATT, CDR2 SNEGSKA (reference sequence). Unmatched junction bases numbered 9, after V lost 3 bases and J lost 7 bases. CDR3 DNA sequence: TGCAGTGCTAGTGGCCTAGCGGAAGGGAATGAGCAGTTCTTC. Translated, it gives CSASGLAEGNEQFF.

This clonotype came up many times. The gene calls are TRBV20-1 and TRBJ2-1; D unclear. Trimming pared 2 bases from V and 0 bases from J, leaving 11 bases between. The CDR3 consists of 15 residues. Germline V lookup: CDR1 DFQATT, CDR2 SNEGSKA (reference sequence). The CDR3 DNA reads TGCAGTGCTAGACTGACTCTGAGCTCCTACAATGAGCAGTTCTTC. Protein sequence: CSARLTLSSYNEQFF.

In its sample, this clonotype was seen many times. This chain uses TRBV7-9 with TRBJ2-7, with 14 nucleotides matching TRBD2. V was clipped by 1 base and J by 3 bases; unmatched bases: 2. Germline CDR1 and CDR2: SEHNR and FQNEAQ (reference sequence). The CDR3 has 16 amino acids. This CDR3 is CASSLEGLAGDYEQYF. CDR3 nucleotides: TGTGCCAGCAGCTTAGAGGGACTAGCGGGAGACTACGAGCAGTACTTC.

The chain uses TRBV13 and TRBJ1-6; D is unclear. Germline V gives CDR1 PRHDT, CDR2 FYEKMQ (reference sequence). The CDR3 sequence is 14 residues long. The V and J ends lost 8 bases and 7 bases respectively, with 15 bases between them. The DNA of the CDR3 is TGTGCCAGCGCCTTGCGGGCTGCAAATTCACCCCTCCACTTT. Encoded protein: CASALRAANSPLHF.

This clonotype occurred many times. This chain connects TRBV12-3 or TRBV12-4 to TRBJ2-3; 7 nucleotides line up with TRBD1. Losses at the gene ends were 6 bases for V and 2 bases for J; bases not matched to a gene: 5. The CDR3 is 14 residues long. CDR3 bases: TGTGCCAGCAGACAGGGGAAGACCACAGATACGCAGTATTTT. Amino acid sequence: CASRQGKTTDTQYF.

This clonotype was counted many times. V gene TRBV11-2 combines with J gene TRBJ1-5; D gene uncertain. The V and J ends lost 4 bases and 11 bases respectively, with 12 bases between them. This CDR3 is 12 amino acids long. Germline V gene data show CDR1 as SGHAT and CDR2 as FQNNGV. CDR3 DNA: TGTGCCAGCAGCTCACGTGACCAGGCCCAGCATTTT. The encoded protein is CASSSRDQAQHF.

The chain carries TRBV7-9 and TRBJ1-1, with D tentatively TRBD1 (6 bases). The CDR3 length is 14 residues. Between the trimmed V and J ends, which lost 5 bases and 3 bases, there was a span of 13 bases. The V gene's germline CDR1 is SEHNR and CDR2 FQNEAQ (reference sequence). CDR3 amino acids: CASSQIGGHTEAFF. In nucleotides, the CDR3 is TGTGCCAGCAGCCAGATCGGGGGGCACACTGAAGCTTTCTTT.

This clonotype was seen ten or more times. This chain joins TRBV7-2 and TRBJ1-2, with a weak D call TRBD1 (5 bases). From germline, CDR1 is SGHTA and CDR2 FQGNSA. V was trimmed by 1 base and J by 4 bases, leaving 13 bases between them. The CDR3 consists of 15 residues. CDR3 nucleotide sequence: TGTGCCAGCAGCTTAGATCCGGGACGGGTCTATGGCTACACCTTC. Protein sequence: CASSLDPGRVYGYTF.

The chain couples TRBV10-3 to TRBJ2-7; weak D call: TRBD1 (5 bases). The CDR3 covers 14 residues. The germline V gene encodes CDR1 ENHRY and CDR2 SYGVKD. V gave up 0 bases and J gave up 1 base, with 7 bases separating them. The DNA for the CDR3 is TGTGCCATCAGTGAGTCGAAGGGGTCCTACGAGCAGTACTTC. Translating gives CAISESKGSYEQYF.

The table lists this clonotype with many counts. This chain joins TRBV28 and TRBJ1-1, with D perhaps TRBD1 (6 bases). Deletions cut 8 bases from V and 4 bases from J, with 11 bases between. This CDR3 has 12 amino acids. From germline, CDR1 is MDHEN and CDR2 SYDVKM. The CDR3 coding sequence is TGTGCCAGCCGGATAGGGGGCACTGAAGCTTTCTTT. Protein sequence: CASRIGGTEAFF.

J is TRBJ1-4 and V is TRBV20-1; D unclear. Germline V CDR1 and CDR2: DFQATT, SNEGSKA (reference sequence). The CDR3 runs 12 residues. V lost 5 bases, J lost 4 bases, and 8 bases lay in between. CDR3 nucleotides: TGCAGTGCTCTTGAATATAATGAAAAACTGTTTTTT. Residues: CSALEYNEKLFF.

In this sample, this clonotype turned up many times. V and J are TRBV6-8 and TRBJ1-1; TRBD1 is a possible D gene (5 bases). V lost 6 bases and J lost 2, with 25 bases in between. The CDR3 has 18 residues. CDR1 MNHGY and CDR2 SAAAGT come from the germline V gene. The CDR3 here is CASRYPLGTGRRNTEAFF. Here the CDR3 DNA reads TGTGCCAGCAGGTACCCTCTGGGGACTGGGAGGCGTAACACTGAAGCTTTCTTT.

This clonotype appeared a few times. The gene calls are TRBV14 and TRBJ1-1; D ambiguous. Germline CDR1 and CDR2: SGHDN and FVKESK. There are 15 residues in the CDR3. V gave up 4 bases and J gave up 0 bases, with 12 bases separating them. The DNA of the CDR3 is TGTGCCAGCAGCCCACTAATTTTTATGAACACTGAAGCTTTCTTT. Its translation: CASSPLIFMNTEAFF.